The 8 T cell receptor beta chains reported below all come from one sample, sequenced in a study of T cells in Graves' hyperthyroidism and ophthalmopathy. Authors of the study amplified TCR beta CDR3 regions from RNA transcripts. Carried out on the TCR CDR3, a first-round RT-PCR used the HTBI primer set. TCRdb re-derived calls from the multiplex PCR reads in MiXCR, one entry per CDR3 protein. The table shows 490,000 or so distinct CDR3 sequences, with 15% to 20% occurring only once. Sequencing was carried out using blood. The receptors were gathered from a man between 40 and 49 years old with Graves' ophthalmopathy.

In this sample, this clonotype turned up a few times. J is TRBJ1-2 and V is TRBV2; 9 nucleotides agree with TRBD1. The CDR3 is made up of 14 amino acids. CDR1 and CDR2 from the germline V gene are SNHLY and FYNNEI. With 8 bases clipped from V and 6 bases from J, the junction kept 10 bases outside the gene matches. DNA of the CDR3: TGTGCCAGCTCACTTAGGGGACAGGGAGATGGCTACACCTTC. This translates into CASSLRGQGDGYTF. The full variable domain, completed using reference TRBV2 and TRBJ1-2, is EPEVTQTPSHQVTQMGQEVILRCVPISNHLYFYWYRQILGQKVEFLVSFYNNEISEKSEIFDDQFSVERPDGSNFTLKIRSTKLEDSAMYFCASSLRGQGDGYTFGSGTRLTVV.

V and J are TRBV6-1 and TRBJ2-7; 8 bases fit TRBD2. From germline, CDR1 is MNHNS and CDR2 SASEGT. This CDR3 has 14 amino acids. V trimming: 6 bases; J trimming: 6 bases; junction bases outside the gene matches: 10. The CDR3 coding sequence is TGTGCCAGCAGGCGGCCCGGGACTAGTCGCGAGCAGTACTTC. Its protein is CASRRPGTSREQYF.

This clonotype was found a few times. The rearrangement uses TRBV12-5 and TRBJ2-7; possible D gene TRBD1, 5 bases. Trimming stripped 1 base from V and 3 bases from J, with 16 bases between. Germline V gene data show CDR1 as LGHNT and CDR2 as FRNRAP. This CDR3 has 16 residues. The CDR3 coding sequence is TGTGCTAGTGGTTTGGCCCCCTTACAGGACCACTACGAGCAGTACTTC. It encodes CASGLAPLQDHYEQYF.

This chain joins TRBV27 and TRBJ2-5, with D possibly matching TRBD1 (6 bases). Trimming removed 3 bases at V and 5 bases at J, with 16 bases between. This CDR3 comprises 15 residues. CDR1 is MNHEY and CDR2 is SMNVEV in the germline V gene (reference sequence). The CDR3 here is CASSLGAPWGETQYF. DNA for the CDR3: TGTGCCAGCAGTTTGGGGGCCCCTTGGGGGGAGACCCAGTACTTC.

This clonotype was counted at least ten times. The chain recombines TRBV7-8 with TRBJ2-3, with TRBD2 identical over 7 bases. Germline V CDR1 and CDR2: SGHVS, FQNEAQ. CDR3 length: 14 residues. The ends lost 4 bases at V and 6 bases at J; junction bases unmatched: 7. The CDR3 sequence: CASSSGLGWDTQYF. The CDR3 DNA sequence: TGTGCCAGCAGCTCCGGACTAGGGTGGGATACGCAGTATTTT.

CDR3 sequence: CSALSGPYGYTF. The CDR3 DNA is TGCAGTGCCCTCTCAGGGCCCTATGGCTACACCTTC. This chain uses TRBV20-1 with TRBJ1-2; D may be TRBD1 (5 bases). Trimming pared 6 bases from V and 4 bases from J, leaving 12 bases between. The CDR3 is 12 amino acids. Germline loops: CDR1 DFQATT, CDR2 SNEGSKA (reference sequence).

This clonotype was observed many times. The chain recombines TRBV18 with TRBJ2-5; D gene uncertain. Deletions cut 5 bases from V and 3 bases from J, with 10 bases between. The germline gives CDR1 KGHSH, CDR2 LQKENI. CDR3 length: 13 amino acids. CDR3 DNA sequence: TGTGCCAGCTCAGCAAATGCGAAAGAGACCCAGTACTTC. It specifies CASSANAKETQYF.

This clonotype was counted many times. CDR3 bases: TGTGCCTCAAGAGGCGGGTACAATGAGCAGTTCTTC. It codes for CASRGGYNEQFF. The chain employs TRBV27 and TRBJ2-1, with D tentatively TRBD2 (5 bases). CDR3 size: 12 residues. Trimming removed 11 bases from V and 4 bases from J, with 12 bases in between. The germline V gene encodes CDR1 MNHEY and CDR2 SMNVEV (reference sequence).